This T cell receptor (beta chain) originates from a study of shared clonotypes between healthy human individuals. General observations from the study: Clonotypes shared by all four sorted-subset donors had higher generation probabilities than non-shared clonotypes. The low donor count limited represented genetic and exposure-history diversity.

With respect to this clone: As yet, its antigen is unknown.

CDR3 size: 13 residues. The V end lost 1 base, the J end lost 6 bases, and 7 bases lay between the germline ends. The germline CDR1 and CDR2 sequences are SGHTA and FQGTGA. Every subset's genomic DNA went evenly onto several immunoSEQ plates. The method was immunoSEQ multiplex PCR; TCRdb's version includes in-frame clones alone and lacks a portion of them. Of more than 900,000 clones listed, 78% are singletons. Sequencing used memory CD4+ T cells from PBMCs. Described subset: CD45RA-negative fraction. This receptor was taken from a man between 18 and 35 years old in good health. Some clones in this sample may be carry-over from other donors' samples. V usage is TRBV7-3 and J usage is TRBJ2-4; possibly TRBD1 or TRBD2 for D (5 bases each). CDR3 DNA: TGTGCCAGCAGCTTAAGGGACGGAAACATTCAGTACTTC. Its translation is CASSLRDGNIQYF.